This T cell receptor (beta chain) originates from a study of blood T cell repertoires in COVID-19. Turning to the study itself: Specimens from acute and convalescent COVID-19 originated in the United States, Italy and Spain.

This clone was counted a few times. The conserved final phenylalanine or tryptophan is absent from the CDR3, which likely points to a read error. Because the CDR3's place on the DNA is in doubt, the DNA is left out and the CDR3 is given as listed by TCRdb. Generated by immunoSEQ multiplex PCR, the TCRdb table keeps only in-frame clones and is missing some. The sample lists tens of thousands of clones, around 87% occurring once. The receptor's source is a man aged 65 to 79 with active COVID-19. Specimen: peripheral blood.

The CDR3 reads CASSDRPPSG. The V call is TRBV7-9, the J call TRBJ2-2; TRBD2, the D gene given by the table, was not confirmed from the DNA. Germline loops: CDR1 SEHNR, CDR2 FQNEAQ (reference sequence). The CDR3 comprises 10 residues, both ends counted.